The rows below give T cell receptor beta chains drawn from one sample of a study of regulatory T cells in long-lasting Graves disease. TCRdb fed the multiplex PCR reads into MiXCR, producing one record per CDR3 protein. The sample contains approximately 250,000 distinct CDR3 sequences, about 16% of which appear only once. The sequencing used peripheral blood mononuclear cells (PBMCs), collected at new diagnosis, from a patient treated with antithyroid drugs. These receptor sequences come from a female donor with Graves disease. Each CDR3 is given with its conserved first and last residue. A D gene is named only where the DNA matches it firmly. Size tells how often a clone was seen (once, few, many) or the class of an expanded clone, and some rows leave it out.

TRBV2	TRBJ2-3	many	NA	TGTGCCAGCACAGCGTCCACAGATACGCAGTATTTT	CASTASTDTQYF
TRBV14	TRBJ2-3	many	NA	TGTGCCAGCAGCCAATTGGGACATAGCGCAGATACGCAGTATTTT	CASSQLGHSADTQYF
TRBV19	TRBJ2-3	NA	TRBD2	TGTGCCAGTGGGGGGGGGGGACTAGCGGGAGCCGATACGCAGTATTTT	CASGGGGLAGADTQYF
TRBV3-1	TRBJ1-1	many	NA	TGTGCCAGCAGCCAAGATCAGACAAACACTGAAGCTTTCTTT	CASSQDQTNTEAFF
TRBV24-1	TRBJ2-5	many	TRBD1	TGTGCCACCAGTGCCCCACCCGGGACAGCAAAATCCCCCGGGGAGACCCAGTACTTC	CATSAPPGTAKSPGETQYF
TRBV19	TRBJ2-3	many	TRBD2	TGTGCCAGGCTAGCGGGACTACAACCGACAACAGATACGCAGTATTTT	CARLAGLQPTTDTQYF
TRBV12-3/TRBV12-4	TRBJ1-1	many	NA	TGTGCCAGCAACCCAGGGATCGGCACTGAAGCTTTCTTT	CASNPGIGTEAFF
TRBV6-6	TRBJ2-1	NA	NA	TGTGCCAGCAGTTACTCGTTAACTCCACTAGCCCCGAATGAGCAGTTCTTC	CASSYSLTPLAPNEQFF
TRBV11-3	TRBJ2-5	many	NA	TGTGCCAGCAGACCCAAACAGGCAGAAGAGACCCAGTACTTC	CASRPKQAEETQYF
TRBV6-6	TRBJ1-2	NA	TRBD1	TGTGCCAGCAGTTACTCGGGGACAGGTTCGCTTCTTGTCGGCTACACCTTC	CASSYSGTGSLLVGYTF
TRBV7-2	TRBJ1-2	many	NA	TGTGCCAGCAGCTTAGACACAGGGCGGACTGGCTACACCTTC	CASSLDTGRTGYTF
TRBV19	TRBJ1-2	many	NA	TGTGCCAGTAGTAGGCGGACAGAAAACTATGGCTACACCTTC	CASSRRTENYGYTF
TRBV20-1	TRBJ1-2	NA	NA	TGCAGTCCGGAACCGGGGATGGGGGGCTACACCTTC	CSPEPGMGGYTF
TRBV18	TRBJ2-7	many	TRBD1	TGTGCCAGCTCACCGGGACAGAGCACCTACGAGCAGTACTTC	CASSPGQSTYEQYF
TRBV11-2	TRBJ2-1	many	TRBD2	TGTGCCAGCAGCTCTACTAGCGGGGATTACAATGAGCAGTTCTTC	CASSSTSGDYNEQFF
TRBV28	TRBJ1-6	many	TRBD1	TGTGCCAGCACCCTACTTGGGACAGGTGGAATCTCCTATAATTCACCCCTCCACTTT	CASTLLGTGGISYNSPLHF
TRBV2	TRBJ2-6	many	NA	TGTGCCAGCAGCTGGGACGGCCGCTCTGGGGCCAACGTCCTGACTTTC	CASSWDGRSGANVLTF
TRBV28	TRBJ2-7	many	NA	TGTGCCAGCAGTTTTGTTGTAGGTGCCTACGAGCAGTACTTC	CASSFVVGAYEQYF
TRBV2	TRBJ2-5	many	NA	TGTGCCAGCAAAGGGGTTCAAGAGACCCAGTACTTC	CASKGVQETQYF
TRBV3-1	TRBJ1-6	many	TRBD1	TGTGCCAGCAGCTTCGACAGGGGGCTGTATAATTCACCCCTCCACTTT	CASSFDRGLYNSPLHF
TRBV6-1	TRBJ1-5	many	NA	TGTGCCAGCAGTCCGGGGTACAGTTCGCAGCCCCAGCATTTT	CASSPGYSSQPQHF
TRBV18	TRBJ2-7	few	NA	TGTGCCAGCTCACCACAGAGGACGAGCTCCTACGAGCAGTACTTC	CASSPQRTSSYEQYF
TRBV7-2	TRBJ1-1	many	NA	TGTGCCAGCAGCTTAGATTCGTCACTTGTCACTGAAGCTTTCTTT	CASSLDSSLVTEAFF
TRBV5-5	TRBJ2-4	many	TRBD2	TGTGCCAGCAGCTCGGTACGGGGGGACATTCAGTACTTC	CASSSVRGDIQYF
TRBV6-9	TRBJ1-2	many	NA	TGTGCCAGCAGTTACTCCGGGGGCTCGAACTATGGCTACACCTTC	CASSYSGGSNYGYTF
TRBV27	TRBJ2-7	many	NA	TGTGCCAGCAGTCTCCAGGGGTTTTTATCCTACGAGCAGTACTTC	CASSLQGFLSYEQYF
TRBV7-2	TRBJ2-1	NA	NA	TGTGCCAGCACCCACAGAGTATACAATGAGCAGTTCTTC	CASTHRVYNEQFF
TRBV5-1	TRBJ2-3	NA	TRBD2	TGCGCCAGCAGCTTGGCCGTTACTAGCGGGAAATCAGATACGCAGTATTTT	CASSLAVTSGKSDTQYF
TRBV29-1	TRBJ2-7	many	TRBD1	TGCAGCGCCATGATGGGACAGGGAAGCTCCTACGAGCAGTACTTC	CSAMMGQGSSYEQYF
TRBV15	TRBJ1-5	many	NA	TGTGCCACCAGCAGTATCACAGGGAGGAATCAGCCCCAGCATTTT	CATSSITGRNQPQHF
TRBV9	TRBJ2-1	NA	NA	TGTGCCAGCAGCGTAGGCAGAGGGGAATCCTACAATGAGCAGTTCTTC	CASSVGRGESYNEQFF
TRBV9	TRBJ2-1	many	TRBD2	TGTGCCAGCACTACTTTTGGGACTAGTTGGAATGAGCAGTTCTTC	CASTTFGTSWNEQFF
TRBV11-3	TRBJ2-3	NA	TRBD2	TGTGCCAGCAGCTCACCCACATCGGGACTAGGAGACACAGATACGCAGTATTTT	CASSSPTSGLGDTDTQYF
TRBV19	TRBJ1-1	NA	NA	TGTGCCAGTATGTGGGGGAACACTGAAGCTTTCTTT	CASMWGNTEAFF
TRBV7-9	TRBJ1-4	few	TRBD1	TGTGCCAGCAGCTTAATCGGGCCAGGGGGTGAAAAACTGTTTTTT	CASSLIGPGGEKLFF
TRBV3-1	TRBJ2-1	NA	NA	TGTGCCAGCAGGCCGTTGGGAGTCTTCTCCTACAATGAGCAGTTCTTC	CASRPLGVFSYNEQFF
TRBV7-6	TRBJ2-1	NA	NA	TGTGCCAGCAGCTCCCCCGGGGTAAAGAATGAGCAGTTCTTC	CASSSPGVKNEQFF
TRBV7-2	TRBJ2-5	NA	NA	TGTGCCAGCAACTCAGGGGGGTGGGAGACCCAGTACTTC	CASNSGGWETQYF
TRBV29-1	TRBJ2-1	many	TRBD2	TGCAGCGTCGCTGGACTAGCGGTTTACAATGAGCAGTTCTTC	CSVAGLAVYNEQFF
TRBV11-2	TRBJ2-1	NA	NA	TGTGCAAGCAGCTTCGACGGGGGAGGATCGCAGGAGGGAGAGACCCAGTGCTTC	CASSFDGGGSQEGETQCF
TRBV28	TRBJ1-1	NA	NA	TGTGCCAGCAGTTTATTAGCGGACAGTGAAGCTTTCTTT	CASSLLADSEAFF
TRBV7-9	TRBJ2-1	NA	NA	TGTGCCAGCCAGGACTACCATCAACCCACTGAGCAGTTCTTC	CASQDYHQPTEQFF
TRBV18	TRBJ1-2	NA	TRBD1	TGTGCCAGCTCACCGCTGGGACAGGGGGCGCGCGGCTACACCTTC	CASSPLGQGARGYTF
TRBV30	TRBJ2-1	many	NA	TGTGCCTGGAGTGTAATTAGCGCAAACAATGAGCAGTTCTTC	CAWSVISANNEQFF
TRBV19	TRBJ1-5	NA	TRBD1	TGTGCCAGTACCGCGGACAGGGGGTATAGCAATCAGCCCCAGCATTTT	CASTADRGYSNQPQHF
TRBV6-1	TRBJ2-3	many	NA	TGTGCCAGCGCTAGTAGGGGTCGCACAGATACGCAGTATTTT	CASASRGRTDTQYF
TRBV3-1	TRBJ2-7	many	NA	TGTGCCAGCAGCCAAGGACTTTGGGAGCAGTACTTC	CASSQGLWEQYF
TRBV12-3/TRBV12-4	TRBJ2-1	many	NA	TGTGCCAGCAGTTTAATTCGACGGTACAATGAGCAGTTCTTC	CASSLIRRYNEQFF
TRBV12-3/TRBV12-4	TRBJ1-2	many	TRBD1	TGTGCCAGCAGTCTGGACAGGGTGGATGGCTACACCTTC	CASSLDRVDGYTF
TRBV7-2	TRBJ1-2	few	NA	TGTGCCAGCAGCTTAGGCCTCGGGAATAACTATGGCTACACCTTC	CASSLGLGNNYGYTF
TRBV20-1	TRBJ2-1	many	NA	TGCAGTGCTAGAACCTTTACAGCGGGTAGCTCCTACAATGAGCAGTTCTTC	CSARTFTAGSSYNEQFF
TRBV7-9	TRBJ2-1	many	NA	TGTGCCAGCAGCTTAGAGCGCGCGCGCTCCTACAATGAGCAGTTCTTC	CASSLERARSYNEQFF
TRBV11-3	TRBJ2-7	many	TRBD1	TGTGCCAGCAGCCAAGGGACAGCCGCATACGAGCAGTACTTC	CASSQGTAAYEQYF